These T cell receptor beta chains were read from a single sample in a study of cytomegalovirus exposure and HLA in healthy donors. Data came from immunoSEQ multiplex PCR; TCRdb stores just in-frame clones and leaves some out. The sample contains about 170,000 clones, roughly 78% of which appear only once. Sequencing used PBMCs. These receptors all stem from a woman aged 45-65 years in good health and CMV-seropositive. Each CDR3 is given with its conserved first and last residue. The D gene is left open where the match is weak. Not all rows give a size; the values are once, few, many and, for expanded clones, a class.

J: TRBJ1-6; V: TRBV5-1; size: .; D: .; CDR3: CASSLGAGVEAPLHF; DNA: TGCGCCAGCAGCTTGGGAGCAGGGGTAGAGGCACCCCTCCACTTT
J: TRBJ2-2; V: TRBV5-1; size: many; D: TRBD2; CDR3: CASSLDRGANTGELFF; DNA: TGCGCCAGCAGCTTGGATCGGGGGGCGAACACCGGGGAGCTGTTTTTT
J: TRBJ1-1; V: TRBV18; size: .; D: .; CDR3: CASSPLAAGTEAFF; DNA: TGTGCCAGCTCACCACTGGCAGCGGGCACTGAAGCTTTCTTT
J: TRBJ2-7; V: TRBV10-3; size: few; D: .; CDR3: CAIRTQAYEQYF; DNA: TGTGCCATCAGAACACAGGCCTACGAGCAGTACTTC
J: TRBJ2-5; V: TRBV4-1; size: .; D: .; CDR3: CASSPQREWETQYF; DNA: TGCGCCAGCAGCCCTCAGAGGGAGTGGGAGACCCAGTACTTC
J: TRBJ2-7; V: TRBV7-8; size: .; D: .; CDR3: CASSLVGASYEQYF; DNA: TGTGCCAGCAGCCTCGTGGGGGCCTCCTACGAGCAGTACTTC
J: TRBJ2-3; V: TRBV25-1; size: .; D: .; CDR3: CASSERLGGAEKDTQYF; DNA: TGTGCCAGCAGTGAGAGGTTAGGGGGGGCCGAGAAAGATACGCAGTATTTT
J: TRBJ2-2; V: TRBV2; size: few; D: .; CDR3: CARREGGNTGELFF; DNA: TGTGCCAGACGGGAAGGGGGGAACACCGGGGAGCTGTTTTTT
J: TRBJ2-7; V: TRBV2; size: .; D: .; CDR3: CASSEGQGIVEQYF; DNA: TGTGCCAGCAGTGAGGGGCAGGGAATCGTCGAGCAGTACTTC
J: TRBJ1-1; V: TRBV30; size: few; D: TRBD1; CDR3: CAWSKQGGTEAFF; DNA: TGTGCCTGGAGCAAGCAGGGGGGAACTGAAGCTTTCTTT
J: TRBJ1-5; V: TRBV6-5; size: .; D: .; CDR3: CASSFNSNQPQHF; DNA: TGTGCCAGCAGTTTCAATAGCAATCAGCCCCAGCATTTT
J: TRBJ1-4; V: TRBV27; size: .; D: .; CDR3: CASSLRARQENEKLFF; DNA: TGTGCCAGCAGTCTGAGGGCCCGTCAGGAGAATGAAAAACTGTTTTTT
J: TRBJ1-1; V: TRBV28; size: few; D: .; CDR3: CASSLDSGAEAFF; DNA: TGTGCCAGCAGTTTAGACAGTGGTGCTGAAGCTTTCTTT
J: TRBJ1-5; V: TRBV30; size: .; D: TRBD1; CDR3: CAWSPLSRGHQPQHF; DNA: TGTGCCTGGAGTCCCCTCTCCAGGGGGCATCAGCCCCAGCATTTT
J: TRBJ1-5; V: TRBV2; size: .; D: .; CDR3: CASSNRRNQPQHF; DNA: TGTGCCAGCTCTAACAGGCGCAATCAGCCCCAGCATTTT
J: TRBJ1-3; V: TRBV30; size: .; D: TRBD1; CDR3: CAWSTNRGPGNTIYF; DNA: TGTGCCTGGAGTACGAACAGGGGCCCTGGAAACACCATATATTTT
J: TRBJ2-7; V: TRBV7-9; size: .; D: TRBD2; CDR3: CASSPIMGASGLRPYEQYF; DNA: TGTGCCAGCAGCCCAATCATGGGGGCTAGCGGGCTCCGACCCTACGAGCAGTACTTC
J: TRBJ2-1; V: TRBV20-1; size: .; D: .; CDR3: CSASLGVEQFF; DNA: TGCAGTGCTAGTTTGGGCGTTGAGCAGTTCTTC
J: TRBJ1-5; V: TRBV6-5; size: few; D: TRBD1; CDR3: CASRTGGNQPQHF; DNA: TGTGCCAGCAGGACAGGGGGCAATCAGCCCCAGCATTTT
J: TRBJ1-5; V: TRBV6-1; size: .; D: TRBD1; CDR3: CASSGVGTGGMGNQPQHF; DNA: TGTGCCAGCAGTGGGGTGGGGACAGGGGGTATGGGCAATCAGCCCCAGCATTTT
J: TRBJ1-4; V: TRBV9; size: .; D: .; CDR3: CASSSGAGNEKLFF; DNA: TGTGCCAGCAGCTCAGGGGCGGGTAATGAAAAACTGTTTTTT
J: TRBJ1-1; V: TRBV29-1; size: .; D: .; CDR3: CSVLRVGLLNTEAFF; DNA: TGCAGCGTCTTGAGGGTAGGACTCCTGAACACTGAAGCTTTCTTT
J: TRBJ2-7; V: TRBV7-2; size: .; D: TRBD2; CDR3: CASSRTSGSRSSYEQYF; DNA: TGTGCCAGCAGCCGGACTAGCGGGTCAAGGAGCTCCTACGAGCAGTACTTC
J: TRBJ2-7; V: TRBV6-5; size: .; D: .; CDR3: CASSYSPQTRGEQYF; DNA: TGTGCCAGCAGTTACTCTCCCCAAACGAGAGGCGAGCAGTACTTC
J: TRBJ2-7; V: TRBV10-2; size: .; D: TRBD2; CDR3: CASSGSGGLSYEQYF; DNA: TGCGCCAGCAGTGGGAGCGGGGGGCTCTCCTACGAGCAGTACTTC
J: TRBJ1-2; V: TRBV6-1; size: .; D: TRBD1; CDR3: CASSEDRGLYGYTF; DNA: TGTGCCAGCAGTGAAGACAGGGGTCTATATGGCTACACCTTC
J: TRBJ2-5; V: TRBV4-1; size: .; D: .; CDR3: CASSQGHLEATRETQYF; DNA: TGCGCCAGCAGCCAAGGTCATCTAGAAGCGACCCGAGAGACCCAGTACTTC
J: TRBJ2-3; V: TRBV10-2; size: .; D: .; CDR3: CASSATAAVRGTDTQYF; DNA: TGCGCCAGCAGTGCCACCGCCGCGGTGCGAGGCACAGATACGCAGTATTTT
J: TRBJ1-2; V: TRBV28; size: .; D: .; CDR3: CASSLKEGSGQYGYTF; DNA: TGTGCCAGCAGTCTAAAGGAGGGTTCGGGGCAGTATGGCTACACCTTC
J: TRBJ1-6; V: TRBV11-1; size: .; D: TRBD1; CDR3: CASSSSSDRAGSPLHF; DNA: TGTGCCAGCAGCTCGAGTTCGGACAGGGCGGGTTCACCCCTCCACTTT
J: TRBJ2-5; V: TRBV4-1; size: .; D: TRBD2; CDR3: CASSQDHGGETQYF; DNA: TGCGCCAGCAGCCAAGACCACGGGGGGGAGACCCAGTACTTC
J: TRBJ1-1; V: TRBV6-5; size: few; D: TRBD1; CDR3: CASSRTGAEAFF; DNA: TGTGCCAGCAGTAGAACAGGGGCTGAAGCTTTCTTT
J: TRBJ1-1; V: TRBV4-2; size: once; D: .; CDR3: CASSQTLTPMSEAFF; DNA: TGTGCCAGCAGCCAAACATTAACCCCCATGTCTGAAGCTTTCTTT
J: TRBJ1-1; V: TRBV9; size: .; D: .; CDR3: CASSPRPGTEAFF; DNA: TGTGCCAGCAGCCCCCGTCCGGGCACTGAAGCTTTCTTT
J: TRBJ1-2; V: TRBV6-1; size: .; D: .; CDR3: CASSEVADYGYTF; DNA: TGTGCCAGCAGTGAAGTGGCAGACTATGGCTACACCTTC
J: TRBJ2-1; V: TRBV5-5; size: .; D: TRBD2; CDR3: CASSPSGGASSYNEQFF; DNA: TGTGCCAGCAGCCCATCGGGAGGGGCGAGCTCCTACAATGAGCAGTTCTTC
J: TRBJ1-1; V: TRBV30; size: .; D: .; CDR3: CAWSVQSGGWATEAFF; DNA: TGTGCCTGGAGTGTACAATCGGGGGGCTGGGCCACTGAAGCTTTCTTT
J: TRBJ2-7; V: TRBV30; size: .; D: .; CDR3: CAWSVRDTSYEQYF; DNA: TGTGCCTGGAGTGTACGGGACACCTCCTACGAGCAGTACTTC
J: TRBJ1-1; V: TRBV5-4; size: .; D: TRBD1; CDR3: CASSLQGSPEAFF; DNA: TGTGCCAGCAGCTTACAGGGGTCTCCTGAAGCTTTCTTT
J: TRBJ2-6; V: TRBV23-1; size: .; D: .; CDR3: CASSHQGSGANVLTF; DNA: TGCGCCAGCAGTCATCAGGGGTCCGGGGCCAACGTCCTGACTTTC
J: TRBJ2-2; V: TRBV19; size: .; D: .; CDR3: CASRALPGELFF; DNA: TGTGCCAGTAGGGCCCTCCCCGGGGAGCTGTTTTTT
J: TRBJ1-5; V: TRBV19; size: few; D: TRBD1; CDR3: CASSGRGLGNQPQHF; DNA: TGTGCCAGTAGTGGCAGGGGGCTCGGCAATCAGCCCCAGCATTTT
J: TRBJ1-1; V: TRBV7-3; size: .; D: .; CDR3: CASSLKAGVTEAFF; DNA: TGTGCCAGCAGCTTAAAGGCGGGGGTCACTGAAGCTTTCTTT
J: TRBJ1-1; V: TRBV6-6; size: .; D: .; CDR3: CASSSQGSEAFF; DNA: TGTGCCAGCAGCTCTCAGGGATCTGAAGCTTTCTTT
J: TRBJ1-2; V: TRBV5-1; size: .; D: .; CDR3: CASSLAPGGYTF; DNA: TGCGCCAGCAGCTTGGCCCCCGGTGGCTACACCTTC
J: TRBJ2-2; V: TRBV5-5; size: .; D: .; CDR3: CASSLGLFPNTGELFF; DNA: TGTGCCAGCAGCTTGGGACTCTTTCCGAACACCGGGGAGCTGTTTTTT
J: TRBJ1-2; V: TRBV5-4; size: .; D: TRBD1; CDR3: CTSSVLTGDGYGYTF; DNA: TGTACCAGCAGCGTATTAACAGGGGATGGGTATGGCTACACCTTC
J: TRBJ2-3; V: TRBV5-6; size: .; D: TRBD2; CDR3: CASSSSTSGLTDTQYF; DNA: TGTGCCAGCAGCTCCTCCACTAGCGGACTCACAGATACGCAGTATTTT
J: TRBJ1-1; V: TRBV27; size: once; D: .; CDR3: CASSFGVTGEAFF; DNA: TGTGCCAGCAGTTTCGGGGTGACGGGTGAAGCTTTCTTT
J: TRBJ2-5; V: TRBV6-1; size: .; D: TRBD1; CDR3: CASSPGGAGGETQYF; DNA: TGTGCCAGCAGTCCAGGGGGCGCTGGGGGAGAGACCCAGTACTTC
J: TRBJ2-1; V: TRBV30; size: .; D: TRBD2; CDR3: CAWSVQDGGVTNEQFF; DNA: TGTGCCTGGAGTGTACAGGACGGGGGGGTGACCAATGAGCAGTTCTTC
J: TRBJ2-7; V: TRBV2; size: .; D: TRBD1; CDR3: CASIPGQGISYEQYF; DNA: TGTGCCAGCATTCCGGGACAGGGCATATCCTACGAGCAGTACTTC
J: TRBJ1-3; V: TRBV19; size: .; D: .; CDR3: CASMEESSGNTIYF; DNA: TGTGCCAGTATGGAGGAGAGCTCTGGAAACACCATATATTTT
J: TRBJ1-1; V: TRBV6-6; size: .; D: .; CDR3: CASSPRGPEAFF; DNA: TGTGCCAGCAGCCCCAGGGGCCCCGAAGCTTTCTTT
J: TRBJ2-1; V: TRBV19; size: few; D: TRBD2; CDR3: CASSTDLSSGVYNEQFF; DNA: TGTGCCAGTAGTACCGACCTCTCTAGCGGAGTGTACAATGAGCAGTTCTTC
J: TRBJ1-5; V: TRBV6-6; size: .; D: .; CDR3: CASSEDRIFNQPQHF; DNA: TGTGCCAGCAGCGAAGACAGGATTTTCAATCAGCCCCAGCATTTT
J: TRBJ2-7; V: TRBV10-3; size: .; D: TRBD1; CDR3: CAISETGQTYEQYF; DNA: TGTGCCATCAGTGAGACGGGACAGACCTACGAGCAGTACTTC